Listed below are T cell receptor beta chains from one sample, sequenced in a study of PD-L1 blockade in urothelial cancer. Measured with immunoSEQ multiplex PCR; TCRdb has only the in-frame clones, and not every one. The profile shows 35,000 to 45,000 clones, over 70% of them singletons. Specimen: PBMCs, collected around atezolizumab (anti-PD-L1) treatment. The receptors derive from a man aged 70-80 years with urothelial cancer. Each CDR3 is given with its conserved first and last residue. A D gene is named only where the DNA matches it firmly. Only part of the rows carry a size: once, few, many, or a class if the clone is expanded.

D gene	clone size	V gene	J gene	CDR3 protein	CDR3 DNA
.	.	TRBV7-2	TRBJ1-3	CASSLASVSGNTIYF	TGTGCCAGCAGTTTAGCATCGGTCTCTGGAAACACCATATATTTT
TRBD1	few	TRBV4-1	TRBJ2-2	CASSQVGGRGTGELFF	TGCGCCAGCAGCCAAGTAGGGGGCAGGGGCACCGGGGAGCTGTTTTTT
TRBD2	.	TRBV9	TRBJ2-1	CASSPRGLAGGPHEQFF	TGTGCCAGCAGCCCGCGAGGACTAGCGGGGGGGCCACATGAGCAGTTCTTC
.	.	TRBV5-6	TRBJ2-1	CASSLFAATLNNEQFF	TGTGCCAGCAGCTTGTTTGCGGCTACCTTGAACAATGAGCAGTTCTTC
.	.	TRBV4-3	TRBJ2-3	CASSQDGPGVRADTQYF	TGCGCCAGCAGCCAAGATGGTCCGGGAGTGCGGGCAGATACGCAGTATTTT
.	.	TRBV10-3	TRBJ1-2	CAISPGLYGYTF	TGTGCCATCTCGCCGGGGTTATATGGCTACACCTTC
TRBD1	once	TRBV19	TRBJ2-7	CASTAGQGVYEQYF	TGTGCCAGTACCGCCGGACAGGGGGTCTACGAGCAGTACTTC
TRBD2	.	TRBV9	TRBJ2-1	CASSVGGRAYNEQFF	TGTGCCAGCAGCGTTGGCGGGAGGGCCTACAATGAGCAGTTCTTC
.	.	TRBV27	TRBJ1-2	CASSPRFEFYGYTF	TGTGCCAGCAGTCCGCGGTTCGAGTTCTATGGCTACACCTTC
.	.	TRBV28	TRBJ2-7	CASSSLPYRAPYEQYF	TGTGCCAGCAGCTCGCTACCATACAGGGCCCCTTACGAGCAGTACTTC
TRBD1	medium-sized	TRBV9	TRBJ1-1	CASSDPPGQDGDTEAFF	TGTGCCAGCAGCGATCCCCCTGGACAGGACGGGGACACTGAAGCTTTCTTT
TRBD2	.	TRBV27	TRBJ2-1	CASKRAGGNNEQFF	TGTGCCAGCAAGAGGGCGGGAGGGAACAATGAGCAGTTCTTC
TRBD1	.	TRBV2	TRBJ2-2	CASSEDRSSFGELFF	TGTGCCAGCAGTGAGGACAGGAGTTCGTTCGGGGAGCTGTTTTTT
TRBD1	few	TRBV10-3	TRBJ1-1	CAISESADRGSFF	TGTGCCATCAGTGAGTCGGCGGACAGGGGATCTTTCTTT
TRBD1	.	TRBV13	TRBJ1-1	CASSGYRGRYTEAFF	TGTGCCAGCAGCGGCTACAGGGGTCGTTACACTGAAGCTTTCTTT
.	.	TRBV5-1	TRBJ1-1	CASSPTGGQATEAFF	TGCGCCAGCAGCCCGACGGGGGGCCAGGCCACTGAAGCTTTCTTT
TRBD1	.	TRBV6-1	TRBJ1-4	CASSEQGALYEKLFF	TGTGCCAGCAGTGAACAGGGGGCGCTTTATGAAAAACTGTTTTTT
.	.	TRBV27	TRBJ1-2	CASSLSPGRYGYTF	TGTGCCAGCAGTTTATCCCCTGGCCGCTATGGCTACACCTTC
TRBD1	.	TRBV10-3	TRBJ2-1	CAIRDRGRSYNEQFF	TGTGCCATCAGGGACAGGGGAAGGTCCTACAATGAGCAGTTCTTC
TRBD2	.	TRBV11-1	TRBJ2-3	CASSFRLAGSTDTQYF	TGTGCCAGCAGCTTCAGACTAGCGGGGAGCACAGATACGCAGTATTTT
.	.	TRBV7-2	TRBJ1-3	CASSLGQLGNTIYF	TGTGCCAGCAGCCTCGGACAGCTTGGAAACACCATATATTTT
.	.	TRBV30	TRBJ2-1	CAWKGGYEQFF	TGTGCCTGGAAGGGGGGGTATGAGCAGTTCTTC
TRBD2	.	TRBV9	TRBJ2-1	CASSPRLANYNEQFF	TGTGCCAGCAGCCCGCGACTAGCGAACTACAATGAGCAGTTCTTC
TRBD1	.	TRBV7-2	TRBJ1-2	CASSLRSGTVNGYTF	TGTGCCAGCAGCTTACGCTCCGGGACAGTTAATGGCTACACCTTC
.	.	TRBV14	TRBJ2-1	CASSSGLSSYYNEQFF	TGTGCCAGCAGCAGTGGACTATCCTCTTACTACAATGAGCAGTTCTTC
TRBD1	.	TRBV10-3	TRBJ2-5	CAISESGQGATGEETQYF	TGTGCCATCAGTGAGTCGGGACAGGGGGCAACGGGGGAGGAGACCCAGTACTTC
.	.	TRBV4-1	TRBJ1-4	CASSQDEESRAGEKLFF	TGCGCCAGCAGCCAAGACGAGGAATCCAGGGCGGGGGAAAAACTGTTTTTT
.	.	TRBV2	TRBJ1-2	CASSETSRVYTF	TGTGCCAGCAGTGAGACCAGTCGGGTCTACACCTTC
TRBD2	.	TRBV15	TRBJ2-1	CATSSGGTYYNEQFF	TGTGCCACCAGCAGCGGGGGGACCTACTACAATGAGCAGTTCTTC
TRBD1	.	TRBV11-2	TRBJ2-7	CASSSLRTGGHEQYF	TGTGCCAGCAGCTCTCTCCGGACAGGGGGCCACGAGCAGTACTTC
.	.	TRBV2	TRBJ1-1	CASRLMNTEAFF	TGTGCCAGCAGACTCATGAACACTGAAGCTTTCTTT
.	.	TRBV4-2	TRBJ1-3	CASSLRDIGAGNTIYF	TGTGCCAGCAGCCTCCGGGACATCGGGGCTGGAAACACCATATATTTT
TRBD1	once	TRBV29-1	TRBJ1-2	CSVWTGTGAYTF	TGCAGCGTTTGGACCGGGACAGGGGCCTACACCTTC
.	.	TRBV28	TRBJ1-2	CASSSPNRADGYTF	TGTGCCAGCAGTTCCCCGAACAGGGCAGACGGCTACACCTTC
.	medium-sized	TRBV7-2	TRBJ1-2	CASSSFPRGGSVGNTF	TGTGCCAGCAGCTCCTTCCCCCGGGGTGGGTCGGTCGGGAACACCTTC
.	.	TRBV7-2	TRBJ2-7	CASSLEGVSYEQYF	TGTGCCAGCAGCTTAGAAGGGGTCTCCTACGAGCAGTACTTC
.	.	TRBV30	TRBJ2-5	CAWSVRVHQGGTQYF	TGTGCCTGGAGTGTACGGGTCCACCAAGGCGGGACCCAGTACTTC
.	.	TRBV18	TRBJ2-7	CASSLQGYEQYF	TGTGCCAGCTCACTACAGGGCTACGAGCAGTACTTC
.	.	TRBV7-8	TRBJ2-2	CASSPWGQNTGELFF	TGTGCCAGCAGCCCCTGGGGACAGAACACCGGGGAGCTGTTTTTT
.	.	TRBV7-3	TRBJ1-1	CASSLRGDTEAFF	TGTGCCAGCAGCTTAAGGGGCGACACTGAAGCTTTCTTT
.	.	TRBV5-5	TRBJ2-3	CASSLAWRGTDTQYF	TGTGCCAGCAGCTTGGCCTGGAGGGGCACAGATACGCAGTATTTT
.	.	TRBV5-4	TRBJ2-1	CASSLAAGLEQFF	TGTGCCAGCAGCTTGGCCGCAGGGCTTGAGCAGTTCTTC
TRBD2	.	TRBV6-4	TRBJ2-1	CASSPGLAGTDEQFF	TGTGCCAGCAGTCCGGGACTAGCGGGAACGGATGAGCAGTTCTTC
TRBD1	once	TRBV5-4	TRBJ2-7	CASSSRTGPYEQYF	TGTGCCAGCAGCTCCCGGACAGGACCTTACGAGCAGTACTTC
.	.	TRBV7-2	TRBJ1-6	CASTRFSYNSPLHF	TGTGCCAGCACCCGGTTCTCCTATAATTCACCCCTCCACTTT
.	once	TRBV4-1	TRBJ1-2	CASSQVGQGWGYTF	TGCGCCAGCAGCCAAGTGGGTCAGGGTTGGGGCTACACCTTC
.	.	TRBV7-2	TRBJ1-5	CASSLDIYSNQPQHF	TGTGCCAGCAGCTTGGACATTTATAGCAATCAGCCCCAGCATTTT
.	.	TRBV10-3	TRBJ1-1	CAISGEAEAFF	TGTGCCATCAGTGGGGAGGCTGAAGCTTTCTTT
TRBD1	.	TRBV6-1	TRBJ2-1	CASGGGTGFYNEQFF	TGTGCCAGCGGGGGGGGGACAGGGTTCTACAATGAGCAGTTCTTC
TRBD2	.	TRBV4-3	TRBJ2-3	CASSQGLAGGPSTDTQYF	TGCGCCAGCAGCCAAGGACTAGCGGGAGGACCGAGCACAGATACGCAGTATTTT
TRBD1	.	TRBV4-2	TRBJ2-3	CASSLHGQGGIDTQYF	TGTGCCAGCAGCCTGCATGGACAGGGAGGCATAGATACGCAGTATTTT
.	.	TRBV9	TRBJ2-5	CASSVGGVQETQYF	TGTGCCAGCAGCGTAGGGGGGGTCCAAGAGACCCAGTACTTC
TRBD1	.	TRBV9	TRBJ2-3	CASSVGQGWVDTQYF	TGTGCCAGCAGCGTAGGACAGGGGTGGGTAGATACGCAGTATTTT
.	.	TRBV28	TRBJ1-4	CASSGPGRSGKLFF	TGTGCCAGCAGCGGCCCAGGGAGGTCGGGAAAACTGTTTTTT
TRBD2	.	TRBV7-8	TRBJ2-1	CASSLALEGGTQFF	TGTGCCAGCAGCTTAGCTCTGGAGGGAGGGACGCAGTTCTTC
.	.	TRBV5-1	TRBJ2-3	CASSSLGGRAITQYF	TGCGCCAGCAGCTCTTTGGGGGGGCGCGCGATTACGCAGTATTTT
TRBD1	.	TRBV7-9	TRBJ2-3	CASSSDRGTDTQYF	TGTGCCAGCAGCTCGGACAGGGGGACAGATACGCAGTATTTT
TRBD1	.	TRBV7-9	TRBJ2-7	CASRGTGHEQYF	TGTGCCAGCAGGGGGACAGGGCACGAGCAGTACTTC
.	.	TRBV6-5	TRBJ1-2	CASSGGREGREGYTF	TGTGCCAGCAGTGGGGGGAGAGAGGGGCGGGAAGGCTACACCTTC